These 23 T cell receptor beta chains originate from one sample sequenced in a study of immune evolution from preneoplasia to lung adenocarcinoma. The repertoire was sequenced with immunoSEQ multiplex PCR; TCRdb's copy has only in-frame clones and lacks some. The table includes under 5,500 clones, about 90% detected once. Sequenced material: FFPE invasive lung adenocarcinoma tissue. These receptors originate from a person aged 50 to 59 with lung adenocarcinoma.

This chain connects TRBV2 to TRBJ1-5; D remains ambiguous. Germline V gene data show CDR1 as SNHLY and CDR2 as FYNNEI. The CDR3 has 14 residues. The V end lost 5 bases, the J end lost 0 bases, and 8 bases lay between the germline ends. The CDR3 loop reads CASSTLYSNQPQHF. CDR3 coding DNA: TGTGCCAGCAGTACACTGTATAGCAATCAGCCCCAGCATTTT.

The chain employs TRBV7-2 and TRBJ1-4; D not resolved. Per the germline V gene, CDR1 is SGHTA and CDR2 is FQGNSA. Trimming pared 2 bases from V and 7 bases from J, leaving 17 bases between. The length of the CDR3 is 16 residues. The CDR3 loop reads CASSLSPGLSSEKLFF. The CDR3 nucleotides are TGTGCCAGCAGCTTATCCCCGGGCCTTAGCAGTGAAAAACTGTTTTTT.

This chain connects TRBV2 to TRBJ1-5; the D gene is possibly TRBD1 (6 bases). Trimming took off 8 bases at V and 2 bases at J, with 13 bases between the two ends. The CDR3 covers 14 residues. Germline lookup yields CDR1 SNHLY and CDR2 FYNNEI. The CDR3 loop is CASSRGEGNQPQHF. CDR3 DNA sequence: TGTGCCAGCTCGAGGGGGGAGGGCAATCAGCCCCAGCATTTT.

This clone appeared once. V is TRBV7-8 and J is TRBJ2-7; the match to TRBD1 covers 9 bases. There are 15 residues in the CDR3. Germline trimming cut 5 bases from V and 5 bases from J; bases unmatched to any gene: 10. Germline values: CDR1 SGHVS, CDR2 FQNEAQ. In nucleotides, the CDR3 is TGTGCCAGCAGCCTAGGGGGGGGACAGGGTGACGAGCAGTACTTC. It yields the protein CASSLGGGQGDEQYF.

This sequence joins TRBV5-4 and TRBJ2-2, with no clear D. From germline, CDR1 is SGHNT and CDR2 YYREEE (reference sequence). The CDR3 runs 15 residues. V dropped 2 bases and J dropped 1 base, with 9 bases sitting between them. The CDR3 DNA follows: TGTGCCAGCAGCTTATCCGGCAGGAACACCGGGGAGCTGTTTTTT. This gives the protein CASSLSGRNTGELFF.

V is TRBV5-1 and J is TRBJ2-7, with D perhaps matching TRBD1 or TRBD2 (5 bases each). V shed 3 bases and J shed 7 bases, with 17 bases lying between them. The CDR3 runs 14 residues. Germline CDR1 is SGHRS and CDR2 is YFSETQ. For the CDR3, the DNA is TGCGCCAGCAGCTCACCGGGACGGGCGGCGGAGCAGTACTTC. Translating it yields CASSSPGRAAEQYF.

The chain links TRBV28 to TRBJ1-5, with 8 bases aligning to TRBD1. This CDR3 has 14 amino acids. CDR1 and CDR2 (germline): MDHEN, SYDVKM. After removal of 7 bases from V and 5 bases from J, the junction contained 7 bases not matched to a gene. The CDR3 DNA reads TGTGCCAGCACTCCCAGGGGGCCGTATCAGCCCCAGCATTTT. Translating gives CASTPRGPYQPQHF. Variable domain in full (rest from reference TRBV28 and TRBJ1-5): DVKVTQSSRYLVKRTGEKVFLECVQDMDHENMFWYRQDPGLGLRLIYFSYDVKMKEKGDIPEGYSVSREKKERFSLILESASTNQTSMYLCASTPRGPYQPQHFGDGTRLSIL.

The rearrangement links TRBV9 to TRBJ1-4, with D perhaps TRBD1 (5 bases). V dropped 4 bases and J dropped 5 bases, with 12 bases sitting between them. This CDR3 comprises 14 residues. The V gene's germline CDR1 is SGDLS and CDR2 YYNGEE. The CDR3 DNA reads TGTGCCAGCAGCCTGGGGGACGGAAATGAAAAACTGTTTTTT. This codes for CASSLGDGNEKLFF.

The J gene is TRBJ1-2, the V gene TRBV5-6, with 8 bases matching TRBD1. Per the germline V gene, CDR1 is SGHDT and CDR2 is YYEEEE. This CDR3 has 15 amino acids. Germline trimming cut 3 bases from V and 6 bases from J; bases unmatched to any gene: 10. The CDR3 here is CASSSLDRDVNGYTF. The CDR3, as DNA: TGTGCCAGCAGCTCCTTGGACAGGGATGTCAATGGCTACACCTTC. The full variable domain, with the rest looked up from reference TRBV5-6 and TRBJ1-2, is DAGVTQSPTHLIKTRGQQVTLRCSPKSGHDTVSWYQQALGQGPQFIFQYYEEEERQRGNFPDRFSGHQFPNYSSELNVNALLLGDSALYLCASSSLDRDVNGYTFGSGTRLTVV.

The rearrangement joins TRBV5-5 to TRBJ2-1, with 7 positions matching TRBD2. The CDR3 consists of 15 residues. Germline lookup yields CDR1 SGHKS and CDR2 YYEKEE (reference sequence). V lost 0 bases, J lost 2 bases, and 2 bases stayed unmatched. The CDR3 is CASSLGGSTYNEQFF. CDR3 in DNA: TGTGCCAGCAGCTTGGGCGGGAGCACCTACAATGAGCAGTTCTTC.

The chain employs TRBV27 and TRBJ1-4; D remains unclear. From germline, CDR1 is MNHEY and CDR2 SMNVEV (reference sequence). This CDR3 comprises 11 residues. V lost 6 bases and J lost 4, with 3 bases in between. The DNA for the CDR3 is TGTGCCAGCAGATATAATGAAAAACTGTTTTTT. It translates to CASRYNEKLFF.

The V call is TRBV30, the J call TRBJ1-2; D is unresolved. The CDR3 is 13 amino acids. Per germline, CDR1 GTSNPN and CDR2 SVGIG (reference sequence). V lost 2 bases, J lost 5 bases, and 12 bases lay in between. The CDR3 DNA reads TGTGCCTGGAGTCAGCTGGACCTGTATGGCTACACCTTC. It encodes CAWSQLDLYGYTF.

The J gene is TRBJ1-1, the V gene TRBV4-1; D not certain. Trimming removed 1 base at V and 4 bases at J, with 13 bases between. This CDR3 has 15 amino acids. Per the germline V gene, CDR1 is MGHRA and CDR2 is YSYEKL. The CDR3 region is CASSQVTPSGTEAFF. The CDR3 coding sequence is TGCGCCAGCAGCCAAGTGACCCCCTCGGGCACTGAAGCTTTCTTT.

The gene calls are TRBV9 and TRBJ2-7; D is undetermined. CDR3 length: 13 amino acids. Germline CDR1 is SGDLS and CDR2 is YYNGEE. V was pared by 3 bases and J by 4 bases, with 11 bases between. CDR3 protein: CASSARGGYEQYF. CDR3 coding DNA: TGTGCCAGCAGCGCAAGAGGCGGATACGAGCAGTACTTC.

The genes are TRBV6-5 and TRBJ2-7, with 7 bases matching TRBD2. The V gene end was trimmed by 6 bases and the J gene end by 2 bases; junction bases not matched to a gene: 1. Germline-derived CDR1 and CDR2 are MNHEY and SVGAGI. The CDR3 has 12 residues. The CDR3 DNA sequence: TGTGCCAGCAGGGGAGGGACCTACGAGCAGTACTTC. Its translation is CASRGGTYEQYF.

Notes on this clone: One junction end disagrees with the germline gene, perhaps due to a read error. This CDR3 is CASSHSSESGELFF. DNA for the CDR3: TGTGCCAGCAGTCACTCGTCGGAATCCGGGGAGCTGTTTTTT. The chain joins TRBV6-6 to TRBJ2-2; D gene uncertain. The CDR3 has 14 residues. In germline, CDR1 is MNHNY, CDR2 SVGAGI (reference sequence).

This clone came up a few times. A junction boundary mismatches the germline segment, possibly from a read error. The chain carries TRBV5-5 and TRBJ2-2; weak D call: TRBD2 (6 bases). Germline CDR1 and CDR2: SGHKS and YYEKEE (reference sequence). The CDR3 runs 15 residues. The CDR3 nucleotides read TGTGCCAGCAGCTTGGGGGGCGGGAACGCCGGGGAGCTGTTTTTT. This gives the protein CASSLGGGNAGELFF.

This chain links TRBV30 with TRBJ1-2, with D possibly TRBD1 on 6 matching bases. CDR1 GTSNPN and CDR2 SVGIG come from the germline V gene (reference sequence). This CDR3 region has 12 residues. Trimming took off 6 bases at V and 8 bases at J, with 16 bases between the two ends. CDR3 sequence: CACQGRREGYTF. CDR3 coding DNA: TGTGCCTGCCAGGGGCGGCGTGAGGGCTACACCTTC.

The chain recombines TRBV10-3 with TRBJ2-2; 8 nucleotides match TRBD1. There are 15 residues in the CDR3. J gave up 6 bases and V 0 bases, and 3 bases lay outside the gene matches. CDR1 ENHRY and CDR2 SYGVKD come from the germline V gene. The CDR3 loop is CAISESTGGSGELFF. The CDR3 bases are TGTGCCATCAGTGAGTCAACAGGGGGGTCCGGGGAGCTGTTTTTT.

V usage is TRBV12-2 and J usage is TRBJ1-5. TRBV12-2 is given as a pseudogene. The CDR3 extends over 18 amino acids. The CDR3 nucleotides read TGTGCAAGTCGACCGGGTTACTCCACCAAAACCGGCAATCAGCCCCAGCATTTT. Encoded protein: CASRPGYSTKTGNQPQHF.

This sequence joins TRBV19 and TRBJ2-1; the D is unclear. The CDR3 totals 16 residues. Trimming took 3 bases from V and 0 from J, leaving 12 bases between them. Germline V gene lookup returns CDR1 LNHDA and CDR2 SQIVND (reference sequence). CDR3 sequence (DNA): TGTGCCAGTAGTATTGTGCCCTCCAGCTCCTACAATGAGCAGTTCTTC. Residues: CASSIVPSSSYNEQFF.

This rearrangement joins TRBV28 to TRBJ2-7, with 9 positions matching TRBD1. CDR1 is MDHEN and CDR2 is SYDVKM in the germline V gene. V lost 6 bases and J lost 3; bases outside the gene matches: 9. The CDR3 is made up of 15 amino acids. CDR3 sequence (DNA): TGTGCCAGCAGACCCCCCGGGACAGGGAACTACGAGCAGTACTTC. Its protein product is CASRPPGTGNYEQYF.

This clone was seen a single time. This chain joins TRBV14 and TRBJ1-2; D unclear. CDR3 size: 16 residues. V gave up 2 bases and J gave up 5 bases, with 18 bases separating them. CDR1 and CDR2 from the germline V gene are SGHDN and FVKESK. CDR3 region: CASSQSHPGVGYGYTF. The CDR3 DNA reads TGTGCCAGCAGCCAATCTCACCCGGGAGTGGGGTATGGCTACACCTTC.